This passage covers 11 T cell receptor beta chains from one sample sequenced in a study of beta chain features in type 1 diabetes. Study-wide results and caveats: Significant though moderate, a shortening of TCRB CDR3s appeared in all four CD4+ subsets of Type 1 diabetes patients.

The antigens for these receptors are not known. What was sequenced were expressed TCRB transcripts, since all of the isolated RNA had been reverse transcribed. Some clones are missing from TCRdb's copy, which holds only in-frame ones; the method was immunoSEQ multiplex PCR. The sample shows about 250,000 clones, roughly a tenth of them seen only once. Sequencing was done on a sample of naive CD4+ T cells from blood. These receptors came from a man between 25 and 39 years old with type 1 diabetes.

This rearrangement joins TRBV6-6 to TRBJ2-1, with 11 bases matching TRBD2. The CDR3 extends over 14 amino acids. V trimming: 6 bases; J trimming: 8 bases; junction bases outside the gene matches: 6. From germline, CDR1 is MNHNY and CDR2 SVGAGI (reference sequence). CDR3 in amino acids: CASRTSGAPHEQFF. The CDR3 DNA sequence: TGTGCCAGCAGGACTAGCGGGGCCCCCCATGAGCAGTTCTTC.

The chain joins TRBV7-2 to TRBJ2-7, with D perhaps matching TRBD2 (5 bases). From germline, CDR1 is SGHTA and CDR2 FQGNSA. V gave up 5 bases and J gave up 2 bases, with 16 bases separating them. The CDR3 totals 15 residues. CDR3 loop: CASSRQGGPAYEQYF. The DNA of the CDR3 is TGTGCCAGCAGCCGCCAAGGCGGGCCCGCCTACGAGCAGTACTTC.

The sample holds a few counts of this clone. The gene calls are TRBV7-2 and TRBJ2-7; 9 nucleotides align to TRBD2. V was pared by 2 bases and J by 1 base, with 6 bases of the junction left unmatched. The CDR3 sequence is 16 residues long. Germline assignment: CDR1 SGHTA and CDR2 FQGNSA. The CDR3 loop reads CASSLMGLAGSYEQYF. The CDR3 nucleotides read TGTGCCAGCAGCTTAATGGGACTAGCTGGATCCTACGAGCAGTACTTC.

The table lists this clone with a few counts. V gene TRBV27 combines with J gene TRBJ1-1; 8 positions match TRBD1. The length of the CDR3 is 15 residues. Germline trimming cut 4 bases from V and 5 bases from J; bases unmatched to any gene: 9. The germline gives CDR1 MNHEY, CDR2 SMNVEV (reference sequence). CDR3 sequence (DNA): TGTGCCAGCAGTTCGCAGGGGGCGGGGGAGACTGAAGCTTTCTTT. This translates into CASSSQGAGETEAFF.

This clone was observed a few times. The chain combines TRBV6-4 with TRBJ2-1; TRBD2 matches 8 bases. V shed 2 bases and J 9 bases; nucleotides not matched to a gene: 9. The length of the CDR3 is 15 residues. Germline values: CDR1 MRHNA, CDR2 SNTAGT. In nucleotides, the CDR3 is TGTGCCAGCAGTGACCACGGACTAGCTCGGGGTGAGCAGTTCTTC. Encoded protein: CASSDHGLARGEQFF.

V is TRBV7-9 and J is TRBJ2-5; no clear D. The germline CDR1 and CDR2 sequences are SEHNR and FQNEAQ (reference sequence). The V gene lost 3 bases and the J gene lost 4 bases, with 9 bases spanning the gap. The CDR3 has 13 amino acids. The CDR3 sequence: CASSFGEAETQYF. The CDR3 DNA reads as TGTGCCAGCAGCTTCGGAGAGGCAGAGACCCAGTACTTC.

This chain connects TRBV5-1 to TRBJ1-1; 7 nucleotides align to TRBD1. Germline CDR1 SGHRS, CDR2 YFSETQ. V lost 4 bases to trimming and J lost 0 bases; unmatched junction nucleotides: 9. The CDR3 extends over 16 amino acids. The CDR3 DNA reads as TGCGCCAGCAGCCGATTAGGGGGACAGTTGAACACTGAAGCTTTCTTT. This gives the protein CASSRLGGQLNTEAFF. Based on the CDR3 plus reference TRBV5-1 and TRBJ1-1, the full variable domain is KAGVTQTPRYLIKTRGQQVTLSCSPISGHRSVSWYQQTPGQGLQFLFEYFSETQRNKGNFPGRFSGRQFSNSRSEMNVSTLELGDSALYLCASSRLGGQLNTEAFFGQGTRLTVV.

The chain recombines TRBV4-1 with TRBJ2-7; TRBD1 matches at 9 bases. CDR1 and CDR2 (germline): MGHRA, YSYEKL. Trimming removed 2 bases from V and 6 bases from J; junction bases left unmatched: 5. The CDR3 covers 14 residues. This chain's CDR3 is CASSQPPDRGEQYF. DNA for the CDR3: TGCGCCAGCAGCCAACCGCCGGACAGGGGCGAGCAGTACTTC.

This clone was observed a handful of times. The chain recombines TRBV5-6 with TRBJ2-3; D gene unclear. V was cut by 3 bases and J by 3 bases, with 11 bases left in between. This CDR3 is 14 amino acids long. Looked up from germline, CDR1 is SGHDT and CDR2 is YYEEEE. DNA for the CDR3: TGTGCCAGCAGCTACTATCACATTACAGATACGCAGTATTTT. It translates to CASSYYHITDTQYF.

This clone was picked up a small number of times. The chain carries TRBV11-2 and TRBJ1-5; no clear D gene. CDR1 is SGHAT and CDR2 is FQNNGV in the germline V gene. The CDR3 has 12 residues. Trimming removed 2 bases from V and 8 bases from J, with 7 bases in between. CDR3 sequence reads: CASSLNGEPQHF. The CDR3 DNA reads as TGTGCCAGCAGCTTAAACGGAGAGCCCCAGCATTTT.

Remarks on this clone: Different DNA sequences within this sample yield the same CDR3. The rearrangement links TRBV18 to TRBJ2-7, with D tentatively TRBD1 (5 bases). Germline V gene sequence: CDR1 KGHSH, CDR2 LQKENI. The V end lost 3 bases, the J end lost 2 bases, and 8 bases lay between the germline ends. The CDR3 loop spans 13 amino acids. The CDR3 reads CASSPQGPYEQYF. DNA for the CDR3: TGTGCCAGCTCACCGCAGGGCCCCTACGAGCAGTACTTC.